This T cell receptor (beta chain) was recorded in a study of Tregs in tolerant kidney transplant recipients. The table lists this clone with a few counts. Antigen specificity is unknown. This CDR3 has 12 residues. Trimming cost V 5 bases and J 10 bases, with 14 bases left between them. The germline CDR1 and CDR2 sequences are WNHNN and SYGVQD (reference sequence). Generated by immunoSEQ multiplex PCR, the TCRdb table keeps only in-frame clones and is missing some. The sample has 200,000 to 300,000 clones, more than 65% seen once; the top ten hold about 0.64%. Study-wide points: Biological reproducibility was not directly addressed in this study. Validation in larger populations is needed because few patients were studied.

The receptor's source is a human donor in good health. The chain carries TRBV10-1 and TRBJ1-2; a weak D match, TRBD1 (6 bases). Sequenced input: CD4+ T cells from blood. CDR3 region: CASSPSTGAYTF. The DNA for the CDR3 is TGCGCCAGCAGTCCGAGTACGGGGGCCTACACCTTC.